These 20 T cell receptor beta chains were all obtained from the same sample, sequenced in a study of shared clonotypes between healthy human individuals (dated by TCRdb to about 2020). Libraries were constructed by the immunoSEQ multiplex PCR assay. TCRdb mirrors the immuneACCESS table, restricted to in-frame sequences. Some clones are absent from its copies; in checked studies, under half trace to an unresolved V gene, and the reason for the others is unknown. This sample holds some 2,500,000 clones; over 85% were observed only once. The ten largest make up 0.36% of the sample. The sequenced material came from naive CD4+ T cells from PBMCs. In light of the paper, this sample's cell subset or site label describes: CD45RA+ positively selected. The receptors come from a man aged 18 to 30 in good health. Some clones in this sample may be carry-over from other donors' samples.

The chain joins TRBV2 to TRBJ2-5; TRBD2 is a possible D gene (6 bases). CDR1 is SNHLY, CDR2 FYNNEI, per germline. V was cut by 6 bases and J by 2 bases, with 13 bases left in between. CDR3 length: 14 amino acids. The CDR3 loop reads CASSGTRSQETQYF. Written as DNA, the CDR3 is TGTGCCAGCAGCGGGACTCGCTCACAAGAGACCCAGTACTTC.

This chain joins TRBV25-1 and TRBJ2-2; D remains ambiguous. Per the germline V gene, CDR1 is MGHDK and CDR2 is SYGVNS. Trimming took off 3 bases at V and 0 bases at J, with 11 bases between the two ends. CDR3 length: 16 residues. The CDR3 sequence: CASSDSPTANTGELFF. CDR3 DNA sequence: TGTGCCAGCAGTGATTCGCCGACTGCGAACACCGGGGAGCTGTTTTTT.

With regard to this clone: The same CDR3 is also encoded by other DNA sequences in this sample. This chain connects TRBV5-1 to TRBJ2-3; 9 bases are a match to TRBD2. This CDR3 contains 15 residues. With V trimmed by 0 bases and J by 6 bases, 5 bases remained unmatched. CDR1 is SGHRS and CDR2 is YFSETQ in the germline V gene. CDR3 in DNA: TGCGCCAGCAGCTTGGTAGCGGGAGCATCCGATACGCAGTATTTT. Amino acids: CASSLVAGASDTQYF.

J is TRBJ2-3 and V is TRBV7-2, with D unresolved. This CDR3 has 15 residues. With 5 bases removed from V and 1 base from J, the gap between germline ends came to 13 bases. The germline gives CDR1 SGHTA, CDR2 FQGNSA. CDR3 in amino acids: CASSPTNLGTDTQYF. In DNA form, the CDR3 reads TGTGCCAGCAGCCCCACAAACTTGGGCACAGATACGCAGTATTTT.

The table lists this clone with a count of one. This chain links TRBV12-5 with TRBJ2-3; D is unclear. V lost 0 bases and J 5 bases, leaving 18 bases between the germline ends. There are 17 residues in the CDR3. Germline CDR1 is LGHNT and CDR2 is FRNRAP. The chain's CDR3 is CASGLVPDHRLRDTQYF. In DNA form, the CDR3 reads TGTGCTAGTGGTTTGGTACCAGACCACCGCCTGAGAGATACGCAGTATTTT.

The chain links TRBV5-1 to TRBJ2-2, with 10 bases fitting TRBD1. Germline V gene lookup returns CDR1 SGHRS and CDR2 YFSETQ. The CDR3 has 15 residues. Trimming at V came to 4 bases and at J to 3 bases, leaving 3 bases not matched to a gene. This CDR3 is CASSKGQGDTGELFF. The CDR3 DNA reads TGCGCCAGCAGCAAAGGACAGGGGGACACCGGGGAGCTGTTTTTT. Based on the CDR3 plus reference TRBV5-1 and TRBJ2-2, the full variable domain is KAGVTQTPRYLIKTRGQQVTLSCSPISGHRSVSWYQQTPGQGLQFLFEYFSETQRNKGNFPGRFSGRQFSNSRSEMNVSTLELGDSALYLCASSKGQGDTGELFFGEGSRLTVL.

CDR3 nucleotide sequence: TGCGCCAGCAGCCAAGATTACGGGACTAGCGGCTACAATGAGCAGTTCTTC. Translation gives CASSQDYGTSGYNEQFF. This chain uses TRBV4-3 with TRBJ2-1; 11 bases align to TRBD2. The germline gives CDR1 LGHNA, CDR2 YSLEER. The CDR3 is made up of 17 amino acids. With 0 bases clipped from V and 3 bases from J, the junction kept 4 bases outside the gene matches.

The genes are TRBV5-1 and TRBJ2-5; the match to TRBD1 covers 7 bases. Germline loops: CDR1 SGHRS, CDR2 YFSETQ. The CDR3 extends over 15 amino acids. J was trimmed by 5 bases and V by 0 bases; bases with no gene match: 7. The CDR3 reads CASSLGDSVSETQYF. The CDR3 DNA is TGCGCCAGCAGCTTGGGGGACAGTGTTTCGGAGACCCAGTACTTC. The full variable domain, its missing parts supplied by reference TRBV5-1 and TRBJ2-5, is KAGVTQTPRYLIKTRGQQVTLSCSPISGHRSVSWYQQTPGQGLQFLFEYFSETQRNKGNFPGRFSGRQFSNSRSEMNVSTLELGDSALYLCASSLGDSVSETQYFGPGTRLLVL.

The rearrangement links TRBV27 to TRBJ2-7; D is unresolved. In germline, CDR1 is MNHEY, CDR2 SMNVEV (reference sequence). Trimming took off 5 bases at V and 3 bases at J, with 11 bases between the two ends. The CDR3 is 13 residues long. DNA for the CDR3: TGTGCCAGCAGTCGCCTAGACGGCTACGAGCAGTACTTC. Its translation is CASSRLDGYEQYF.

The chain uses TRBV2 and TRBJ2-2; tentatively, D is TRBD1 or TRBD2 (5 bases each). The V end was cut by 8 bases, the J end by 0 bases, with 13 bases between. The CDR3 is 15 residues long. In germline, CDR1 is SNHLY, CDR2 FYNNEI. CDR3 amino acids: CASGRGFTNTGELFF. The CDR3 DNA reads as TGTGCCAGCGGACGGGGCTTTACGAACACCGGGGAGCTGTTTTTT. Drawing the rest from reference TRBV2 and TRBJ2-2, the complete variable domain is EPEVTQTPSHQVTQMGQEVILRCVPISNHLYFYWYRQILGQKVEFLVSFYNNEISEKSEIFDDQFSVERPDGSNFTLKIRSTKLEDSAMYFCASGRGFTNTGELFFGEGSRLTVL.

The J gene is TRBJ2-3, the V gene TRBV11-2; 9 nucleotides agree with TRBD2. V gave up 5 bases and J gave up 6 bases; unmatched junction bases: 9. Germline V gene lookup returns CDR1 SGHAT and CDR2 FQNNGV. The CDR3 is 15 amino acids. CDR3: CASSLGTSYGDTQYF. In DNA, the CDR3 is TGTGCCAGCAGCCTAGGGACTAGCTATGGGGATACGCAGTATTTT.

This chain joins TRBV4-2 and TRBJ2-3, with D perhaps assigned TRBD1 or TRBD2 (5 bases each). The germline V gene has CDR1 LGHNA and CDR2 YNFKEQ. The CDR3 has 17 amino acids. V lost 3 bases, J lost 4 bases, and 20 bases lay in between. For the CDR3, the DNA is TGTGCCAGCAGCCACCAGCTTGGGGCTAGCTTTGCAGATACGCAGTATTTT. As protein: CASSHQLGASFADTQYF.

The genes are TRBV29-1 and TRBJ2-1; D is uncertain. Trimming stripped 0 bases from V and 3 bases from J, with 15 bases between. This CDR3 comprises 16 residues. The germline gives CDR1 SQVTM, CDR2 ANQGSEA. As DNA, the CDR3 is TGCAGCGTTGAAGATCGAGAAGCAGTTGGCTACAATGAGCAGTTCTTC. Encoded protein: CSVEDREAVGYNEQFF.

The rearrangement uses TRBV9 and TRBJ2-1, with 13 bases matching TRBD2. Losses at the gene ends were 4 bases for V and 9 bases for J; bases not matched to a gene: 10. Per germline, CDR1 SGDLS and CDR2 YYNGEE. This CDR3 comprises 16 residues. The DNA for the CDR3 is TGTGCCAGCAGCATAAACGGACTAGCGGGAGTGGGTGAGCAGTTCTTC. Its translation is CASSINGLAGVGEQFF.

This chain uses TRBV6-6 with TRBJ1-5; 7 bases are shared with TRBD1. Germline V gene sequence: CDR1 MNHNY, CDR2 SVGAGI (reference sequence). The CDR3 has 15 amino acids. With V trimmed by 2 bases and J by 7 bases, 8 bases remained unmatched. CDR3 residues: CASSYGDSKEQPQHF. The CDR3 nucleotides read TGTGCCAGCAGTTACGGGGACAGCAAGGAACAGCCCCAGCATTTT.

About this clone: Other nucleotide sequences in the sample specify the same CDR3. The chain joins TRBV14 to TRBJ1-2, with TRBD1 as a possible D gene (6 bases). The CDR3 runs 12 residues. The V end lost 3 bases, the J end lost 5 bases, and 7 bases lay between the germline ends. The V gene's germline CDR1 is SGHDN and CDR2 FVKESK. The CDR3 is CASSQQGYGYTF. In nucleotides, the CDR3 is TGTGCCAGCAGCCAGCAGGGGTATGGCTACACCTTC.

The gene calls are TRBV7-2 and TRBJ2-1, with TRBD2 identical over 12 bases. This CDR3 is 16 amino acids long. From germline, CDR1 is SGHTA and CDR2 FQGNSA. The ends lost 5 bases at V and 6 bases at J; junction bases unmatched: 8. CDR3 loop: CASSRLAGAGVNEQFF. In DNA form, the CDR3 reads TGTGCCAGCAGCCGACTAGCGGGGGCGGGGGTCAATGAGCAGTTCTTC. The whole variable domain, filled in from reference TRBV7-2 and TRBJ2-1, reads GAGVSQSPSNKVTEKGKDVELRCDPISGHTALYWYRQSLGQGLEFLIYFQGNSAPDKSGLPSDRFSAERTGGSVSTLTIQRTQQEDSAVYLCASSRLAGAGVNEQFFGPGTRLTVL.

The J gene is TRBJ1-2, the V gene TRBV27, with 7 bases matching TRBD1. CDR3 length: 14 residues. The J segment lost 9 bases and the V segment lost 6 bases, leaving 13 bases of the junction unmatched. The germline V gene encodes CDR1 MNHEY and CDR2 SMNVEV (reference sequence). CDR3 in amino acids: CASSRHRGSMSYTF. DNA of the CDR3: TGTGCCAGCAGCCGACACAGGGGTTCTATGAGCTACACCTTC.

V usage is TRBV18 and J usage is TRBJ2-1; 9 bases match TRBD2. The trim removed 0 bases at V and 7 bases at J, leaving 10 bases unmatched. The CDR3 loop spans 17 amino acids. The germline CDR1 and CDR2 sequences are KGHSH and LQKENI. The DNA for the CDR3 is TGTGCCAGCTCACCACCGGTCGCGGGAGGGCCCAGGAATGAGCAGTTCTTC. The encoded protein is CASSPPVAGGPRNEQFF.

The chain recombines TRBV23-1 with TRBJ2-1, with a weak D call TRBD1 (5 bases). TRBV23-1 is an ORF, and what it does is uncertain. The CDR3 contains 18 residues. V gave up 0 bases and J gave up 2 bases, with 17 bases separating them. The CDR3 DNA is TGCGCCAGCAGTCAATCAGCCCCCCTGGGGCGAACCTACAATGAGCAGTTCTTC. Translating gives CASSQSAPLGRTYNEQFF.